Following are 8 T cell receptor beta chains from one sample sequenced in a study of control samples from healthy donors and cancer patients. The data were produced by immunoSEQ multiplex PCR, yet TCRdb's version contains in-frame clones alone and is incomplete. The repertoire holds about 220,000 clones, with around 94% as singletons. Material: blood. The origin of the receptors is a man aged 45-65 years in good health.

The chain links TRBV10-1 to TRBJ1-1; no definite D call. The CDR3 extends over 13 amino acids. In germline, CDR1 is WNHNN, CDR2 SYGVQD (reference sequence). V was pared by 6 bases and J by 1 base, with 9 bases between. CDR3 sequence: CASSLTRNTEAFF. Written as DNA, the CDR3 is TGCGCCAGCAGCCTTACAAGGAACACTGAAGCTTTCTTT.

V and J are TRBV5-6 and TRBJ1-2, with TRBD1 identical over 8 bases. CDR3 length: 14 amino acids. The ends lost 1 base at V and 2 bases at J; junction bases unmatched: 1. Germline V gene data show CDR1 as SGHDT and CDR2 as YYEEEE. CDR3 loop: CASSLQGANYGYTF. CDR3 sequence (DNA): TGTGCCAGCAGCTTGCAGGGGGCAAACTATGGCTACACCTTC.

This clone was observed a single time. The chain links TRBV5-1 to TRBJ1-4; TRBD1 might be the D (6 bases). The V gene's germline CDR1 is SGHRS and CDR2 YFSETQ. Trimming removed 4 bases from V and 8 bases from J, with 18 bases in between. The CDR3 loop spans 15 amino acids. In DNA form, the CDR3 reads TGCGCCAGCAGCGTAACCGGGGGCCGGGGAGAAAAACTGTTTTTT. It codes for CASSVTGGRGEKLFF.

The rearrangement joins TRBV7-3 to TRBJ2-2; D may correspond to TRBD1 or TRBD2 (5 bases each). Germline CDR1 and CDR2: SGHTA and FQGTGA. This CDR3 spans 16 amino acids. Trimming took 1 base from V and 0 from J, leaving 9 bases between them. Here the CDR3 DNA reads TGTGCCAGCAGCTTAAGGGGGAATGCGAACACCGGGGAGCTGTTTTTT. Protein sequence: CASSLRGNANTGELFF.

The chain uses TRBV5-1 and TRBJ1-4; D is perhaps TRBD1 (6 bases). Germline loops: CDR1 SGHRS, CDR2 YFSETQ. This CDR3 comprises 13 residues. Between the trimmed V and J ends, which lost 5 bases and 4 bases, there was a span of 9 bases. CDR3 in DNA: TGCGCCAGCAGTAGGGGGTATAATGAAAAACTGTTTTTT. This codes for CASSRGYNEKLFF. Variable domain in full (rest from reference TRBV5-1 and TRBJ1-4): KAGVTQTPRYLIKTRGQQVTLSCSPISGHRSVSWYQQTPGQGLQFLFEYFSETQRNKGNFPGRFSGRQFSNSRSEMNVSTLELGDSALYLCASSRGYNEKLFFGSGTQLSVL.

The chain joins TRBV6-5 to TRBJ1-2; perhaps TRBD1 as D (6 bases). CDR3 length: 13 residues. CDR1 MNHEY and CDR2 SVGAGI come from the germline V gene. V was cut by 6 bases and J by 8 bases, with 16 bases left in between. CDR3 bases: TGTGCCAGCAGGCTACAGGGTTGGAGCGGCTACACCTTC. It specifies CASRLQGWSGYTF.

This chain uses TRBV6-2 or TRBV6-3 with TRBJ2-3; 8 bases are shared with TRBD2. The CDR3 spans 17 residues. The germline CDR1 and CDR2 sequences are MNHEY and SVGEGT. V gave up 2 bases and J gave up 0 bases; unmatched junction bases: 7. The CDR3 sequence: CASSYGPGGPSTDTQYF. The DNA of the CDR3 is TGTGCCAGCAGTTACGGTCCGGGGGGGCCCAGCACAGATACGCAGTATTTT.

The V gene is TRBV7-2, the J gene TRBJ1-2; D is perhaps TRBD1 (5 bases). V was shortened by 5 bases and J by 4 bases, with 17 bases between the two germline ends. The CDR3 is 15 amino acids. CDR1 is SGHTA and CDR2 is FQGNSA in the germline V gene. The CDR3 DNA sequence: TGTGCCAGCAGCCATCGGGCAGCTGGGGCCTATGGCTACACCTTC. It translates to CASSHRAAGAYGYTF.